A selection of T cell receptor beta chains follows, all from one sample in a study of response to subunit inactivated influenza vaccine. TCRdb fed the RT-PCR reads into MiXCR, producing one record per CDR3 protein. The repertoire includes some 800,000 distinct CDR3 sequences, approximately 21% of them detected once, and roughly a tenth sits in the top ten. The sequences come from PBMCs from blood, collected 5 days after vaccination. These receptors originate from a man in his forties or fifties who received an inactivated influenza vaccine. Both conserved end residues are part of each CDR3. Fields, in order: J gene, clone size, V gene, D gene, CDR3 protein, CDR3 DNA. D genes are given only for firm matches. Clone size is not always given. Where it is, it says once, few, many or a class for expanded clones.

TRBJ1-2	NA	TRBV7-2	NA	CASSLALPGSTF	TGTGCCAGCAGCTTAGCGCTCCCGGGGAGCACCTTC
TRBJ2-5	NA	TRBV6-5	TRBD2	CASSSRLAGDQGTQYF	TGTGCCAGCAGTTCCCGACTAGCGGGGGACCAAGGGACCCAGTACTTC
TRBJ2-1	NA	TRBV7-8	TRBD2	CASTRGGTSGRSGEQFF	TGTGCCAGCACACGCGGGGGGACTAGCGGGAGGTCGGGTGAGCAGTTCTTC
TRBJ2-5	few	TRBV29-1	TRBD1	CSVQGARETQYF	TGCAGCGTACAGGGGGCAAGAGAGACCCAGTACTTC
TRBJ2-2	NA	TRBV7-3	NA	CASRGPATGELFF	TGTGCCAGCCGGGGACCAGCCACCGGGGAGCTGTTTTTT
TRBJ2-5	NA	TRBV20-1	TRBD2	CSARDQSAGIQETQYF	TGCAGTGCTAGAGATCAGTCAGCGGGGATCCAAGAGACCCAGTACTTC
TRBJ2-5	NA	TRBV12-3/TRBV12-4	NA	CASSLALGQRPVTQYF	TGTGCCAGCAGTTTAGCTCTTGGACAGAGACCAGTGACCCAGTACTTC
TRBJ1-6	NA	TRBV3-1	NA	CASSPRPNSPLHF	TGTGCCAGCAGCCCAAGACCAAATTCACCCCTCCACTTT
TRBJ2-7	NA	TRBV3-1	NA	CASSPFAESYEQYF	TGTGCCAGCAGCCCGTTTGCTGAGTCCTACGAGCAGTACTTC
TRBJ1-2	NA	TRBV10-3	NA	CAISEYRDYGYTF	TGTGCCATCAGTGAGTATAGGGATTATGGCTACACCTTC
TRBJ2-5	NA	TRBV9	TRBD1	CASSPQGVETQYF	TGTGCCAGCAGCCCACAGGGGGTGGAGACCCAGTACTTC
TRBJ2-7	NA	TRBV7-2	TRBD1	CASSLDRGRPYEQYF	TGTGCCAGCAGCTTAGACAGGGGGCGACCCTACGAGCAGTACTTC
TRBJ2-7	many	TRBV12-3/TRBV12-4	TRBD1	CASSVSGTGSEQYF	TGTGCCAGCAGCGTGTCCGGGACAGGGTCGGAGCAGTACTTC
TRBJ2-1	NA	TRBV18	TRBD2	CASSQTSGTSYNEQFF	TGTGCCAGCTCACAGACTAGCGGGACTTCCTACAATGAGCAGTTCTTC
TRBJ2-1	NA	TRBV4-3	TRBD1	CASSQGTGRSEQFF	TGCGCCAGCAGCCAGGGGACAGGGCGTAGTGAGCAGTTCTTC
TRBJ2-1	NA	TRBV4-2	TRBD2	CASSQRPVLAVYNEQFF	TGTGCCAGCAGCCAACGCCCTGTACTAGCGGTTTACAATGAGCAGTTCTTC
TRBJ2-3	few	TRBV20-1	TRBD2	CSAGSGRDTQYF	TGCAGTGCGGGGAGCGGGAGAGATACGCAGTATTTT
TRBJ2-7	few	TRBV20-1	TRBD2	CSARGGLAGIYEQYF	TGCAGTGCTAGAGGGGGACTAGCGGGAATATACGAGCAGTACTTC
TRBJ1-2	NA	TRBV7-2	TRBD1	CASSFLGGNLLYGYTF	TGTGCCAGCAGCTTTTTAGGGGGCAATCTGCTCTATGGCTACACCTTC
TRBJ1-4	NA	TRBV7-6	NA	CASSLRLGTGDEKLFF	TGTGCCAGCAGCCTCCGTCTTGGGACTGGGGATGAAAAACTGTTTTTT
TRBJ2-1	NA	TRBV15	NA	CATSRSFNLPHEQFF	TGTGCCACCAGCAGAAGCTTTAACTTGCCTCATGAGCAGTTCTTC
TRBJ2-2	few	TRBV7-2	TRBD1	CASSSGQGATTGELFF	TGTGCCAGCAGCTCAGGACAGGGGGCGACCACCGGGGAGCTGTTTTTT
TRBJ2-2	many	TRBV20-1	TRBD2	CSAKMTSGYHTGELFF	TGCAGTGCTAAGATGACTAGCGGGTATCACACCGGGGAGCTGTTTTTT
TRBJ2-6	few	TRBV19	NA	CASKGIYSGANVLTF	TGTGCCAGTAAGGGGATTTACTCTGGGGCCAACGTCCTGACTTTC
TRBJ2-1	NA	TRBV5-8	NA	CASKRRDYNEQFF	TGTGCCAGCAAAAGGCGGGACTACAATGAGCAGTTCTTC
TRBJ2-5	NA	TRBV12-3/TRBV12-4	NA	CASSLTGTPGVETQYF	TGTGCCAGCAGTTTAACTGGGACCCCGGGGGTAGAGACCCAGTACTTC
TRBJ2-1	few	TRBV15	NA	CATSREPGSYNEQFF	TGTGCCACCAGCAGAGAGCCCGGGTCATACAATGAGCAGTTCTTC
TRBJ2-5	NA	TRBV6-2/TRBV6-3	NA	CASRGAGLMTQYF	TGTGCCAGCAGAGGGGCGGGCCTTATGACCCAGTACTTC
TRBJ2-5	many	TRBV20-1	NA	CSARASQGHWYF	TGCAGTGCTAGAGCATCACAGGGACACTGGTACTTC
TRBJ1-3	NA	TRBV2	TRBD1	CASRQGPGNTIYF	TGTGCCAGCAGACAGGGGCCTGGAAACACCATATATTTT
TRBJ2-1	NA	TRBV29-1	TRBD2	CSVETSGSLYNEQFF	TGCAGCGTTGAGACTAGCGGGAGTCTCTACAATGAGCAGTTCTTC
TRBJ1-1	few	TRBV12-3/TRBV12-4	NA	CASRGGGGTTEAFF	TGTGCCAGCAGAGGGGGGGGTGGGACCACTGAAGCTTTCTTT
TRBJ1-1	few	TRBV20-1	NA	CSARDGLTEAFF	TGCAGTGCTAGAGATGGGCTTACTGAAGCTTTCTTT
TRBJ2-2	NA	TRBV5-6	TRBD1	CASSRWGDRYNTGELFF	TGTGCCAGCAGCCGTTGGGGGGACAGGTACAACACCGGGGAGCTGTTTTTT
TRBJ1-2	NA	TRBV18	NA	CASSPSGENYGYTF	TGTGCCAGCTCACCCTCGGGGGAGAACTATGGCTACACCTTC
TRBJ1-4	few	TRBV7-2	TRBD1	CASSRRTGNVGEKLFF	TGTGCCAGCAGCCGGAGGACAGGGAACGTAGGTGAAAAACTGTTTTTT
TRBJ1-1	few	TRBV29-1	TRBD1	CSVSGLQGSEAFF	TGCAGCGTGAGTGGGTTACAGGGGTCTGAAGCTTTCTTT
TRBJ2-1	NA	TRBV5-1	TRBD2	CASSRLGLAGSQIYNEQFF	TGCGCCAGCAGCCGCCTTGGACTAGCGGGATCCCAAATCTACAATGAGCAGTTCTTC
TRBJ1-2	few	TRBV6-5	NA	CASSYSRVNGYTF	TGTGCCAGCAGTTACTCCAGAGTTAATGGCTACACCTTC
TRBJ2-7	NA	TRBV12-3/TRBV12-4	NA	CASTPQAMDEQYF	TGTGCCAGCACCCCACAGGCTATGGACGAGCAGTACTTC
TRBJ2-1	NA	TRBV11-2	TRBD2	CASSLRGRGGFYNEQFF	TGTGCCAGCAGCTTAAGGGGACGGGGGGGGTTCTACAATGAGCAGTTCTTC
TRBJ2-5	few	TRBV12-3/TRBV12-4	TRBD2	CASRSSGATKRGQYF	TGTGCCAGCAGGAGTAGCGGGGCAACTAAGAGAGGCCAGTACTTC
TRBJ1-2	many	TRBV12-3/TRBV12-4	NA	CASKKSRDYGYTF	TGTGCCAGCAAAAAATCTAGGGACTATGGCTACACCTTC
TRBJ2-3	few	TRBV18	TRBD1	CASSLVGTGAGTDTQYF	TGTGCCAGCTCCCTCGTAGGCACAGGGGCAGGGACAGATACGCAGTATTTT
TRBJ2-7	few	TRBV5-5	NA	CASSFSPGTNPYEQYF	TGTGCCAGCAGCTTTAGCCCAGGGACGAACCCTTACGAGCAGTACTTC
TRBJ1-1	NA	TRBV12-3/TRBV12-4	NA	CASSSSAGRTEAFF	TGTGCCAGCAGCTCCTCCGCGGGGCGCACTGAAGCTTTCTTT
TRBJ2-1	few	TRBV4-3	NA	CASSHGPYNEQFF	TGCGCCAGCAGTCACGGACCCTACAATGAGCAGTTCTTC
TRBJ1-2	few	TRBV7-2	NA	CASSQRDSSYGYTF	TGTGCCAGCAGCCAACGAGATTCCTCCTATGGCTACACCTTC
TRBJ2-1	few	TRBV20-1	TRBD2	CSARVEAWGGGYNEQFF	TGCAGTGCTAGAGTGGAGGCGTGGGGCGGGGGGTACAATGAGCAGTTCTTC
TRBJ2-2	few	TRBV12-5	TRBD1	CASGRTGDNTGELFF	TGTGCTAGTGGACGGACAGGGGATAACACCGGGGAGCTGTTTTTT
TRBJ2-3	NA	TRBV5-5	TRBD2	CASHPTPGLDFPTDTQYF	TGTGCCAGCCACCCGACGCCGGGACTAGATTTTCCCACAGATACGCAGTATTTT
TRBJ2-7	NA	TRBV7-9	TRBD1	CASSHGTGDSYEQYF	TGTGCCAGCAGCCATGGGACAGGGGACTCCTACGAGCAGTACTTC
TRBJ2-1	few	TRBV12-3/TRBV12-4	TRBD1	CASSLVPGQGDNEQFF	TGTGCCAGCAGTTTAGTACCGGGACAGGGGGACAATGAGCAGTTCTTC
TRBJ2-3	few	TRBV7-6	TRBD2	CASSLTSGGDTQYF	TGTGCCAGCAGCTTGACTAGCGGGGGAGATACGCAGTATTTT
TRBJ1-1	NA	TRBV7-9	NA	CASSLQEEAFF	TGTGCCAGCAGCCTACAAGAAGAAGCTTTCTTT
TRBJ2-1	few	TRBV20-1	TRBD2	CSATKSGRPHEQFF	TGCAGTGCCACTAAAAGCGGGAGACCCCATGAGCAGTTCTTC
TRBJ2-2	few	TRBV7-6	TRBD2	CASSLPSLGGSRELFF	TGTGCCAGCAGCCTACCCTCCCTCGGGGGGTCGAGGGAGCTGTTTTTT